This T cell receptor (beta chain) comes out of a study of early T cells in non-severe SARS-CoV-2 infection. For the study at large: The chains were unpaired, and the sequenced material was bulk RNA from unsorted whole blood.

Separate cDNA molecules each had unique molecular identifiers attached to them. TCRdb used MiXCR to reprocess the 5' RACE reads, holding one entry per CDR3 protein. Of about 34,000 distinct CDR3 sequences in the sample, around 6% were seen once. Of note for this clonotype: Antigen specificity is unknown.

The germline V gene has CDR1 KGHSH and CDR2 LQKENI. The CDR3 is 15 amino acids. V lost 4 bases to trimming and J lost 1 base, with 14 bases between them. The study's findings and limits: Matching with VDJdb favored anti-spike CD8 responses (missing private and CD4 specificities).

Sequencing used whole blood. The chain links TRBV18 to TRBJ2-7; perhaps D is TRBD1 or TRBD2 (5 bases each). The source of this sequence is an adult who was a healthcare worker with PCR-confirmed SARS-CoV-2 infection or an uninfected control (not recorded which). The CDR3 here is CASSRAGTASYEQYF. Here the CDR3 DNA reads TGTGCCAGCTCACGGGCCGGGACGGCATCCTACGAGCAGTACTTC.